This section outlines one T cell receptor beta chain sequence together with its context. Its target is unknown. The protocol was immunoSEQ multiplex PCR, while the TCRdb copy is restricted to in-frame clones and leaves out a portion. The table includes about 50,000 clones, roughly 90% detected once. This sample is part of a study of OX40 agonist ivuxolimab in advanced cancers. Across the whole study: The diagnoses of dose-escalation patients were hepatocellular carcinoma, melanoma, renal cell or head and neck cancer. Mean age roughly 65 years, range roughly 20 to 85; around 80% male.

The CDR3 runs to 15 residues. Germline CDR1 MNHEY, CDR2 SVGAGI. Losses at the gene ends were 6 bases for V and 3 bases for J; bases not matched to a gene: 8. Study-wide results and caveats: Normalized expansion of T-cell clones was also low for some nonresponders. Blood T cells, both CD4+ and CD8+, expanded clonally by week 6 at 0.1 to 3.0 mg/kg.

The J gene is TRBJ2-3, the V gene TRBV6-5, with TRBD2 identical over 8 bases. This specimen was CD4+ or CD8+ T cells sorted from blood, taken in a trial of the OX40 agonist ivuxolimab. This sequence was found in an adult with an advanced solid tumor such as melanoma, head and neck, liver or kidney cancer. The CDR3 loop is CASRGAGDRTDTQYF. The DNA of the CDR3 is TGTGCCAGCAGAGGAGCGGGAGATAGGACAGATACGCAGTATTTT.